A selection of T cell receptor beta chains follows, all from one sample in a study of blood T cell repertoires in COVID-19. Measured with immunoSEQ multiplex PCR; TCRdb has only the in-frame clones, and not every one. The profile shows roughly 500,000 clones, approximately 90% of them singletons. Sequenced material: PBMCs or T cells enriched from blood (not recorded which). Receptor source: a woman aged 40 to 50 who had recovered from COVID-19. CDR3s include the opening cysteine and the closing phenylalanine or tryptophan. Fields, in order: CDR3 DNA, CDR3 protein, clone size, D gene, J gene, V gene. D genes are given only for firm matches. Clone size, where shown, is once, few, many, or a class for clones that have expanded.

CDR3nt: TGCAGCGTTGAAGACACAGTGGGTCCCCCATATTTT
CDR3aa: CSVEDTVGPPYF
abundance: .
d_gene: .
j_gene: TRBJ1-3
v_gene: TRBV29-1

CDR3nt: TGTGCCAGCAGTATAAAAGAGACCCAGTACTTC
CDR3aa: CASSIKETQYF
abundance: .
d_gene: .
j_gene: TRBJ2-5
v_gene: TRBV12-3/TRBV12-4

CDR3nt: TGTGCCATCAGTGAAGGGCAGGTCTGGGGGGGCAATCAGCCCCAGCATTTT
CDR3aa: CAISEGQVWGGNQPQHF
abundance: once
d_gene: .
j_gene: TRBJ1-5
v_gene: TRBV10-3

CDR3nt: TGTGCCAGCAGTCGAGACTTAGAGCGGGAGGGCGCCTACAATGAGCAGTTCTTC
CDR3aa: CASSRDLEREGAYNEQFF
abundance: .
d_gene: TRBD2
j_gene: TRBJ2-1
v_gene: TRBV6-6

CDR3nt: TGTGCCAGCAGCTTAGGCTCGGGGGGTTTGAACTATGGCTACACCTTC
CDR3aa: CASSLGSGGLNYGYTF
abundance: few
d_gene: .
j_gene: TRBJ1-2
v_gene: TRBV13

CDR3nt: TGTGCCAGCAGTTACGTGGCGGGGAAGGATGGCTACACCTTC
CDR3aa: CASSYVAGKDGYTF
abundance: .
d_gene: .
j_gene: TRBJ1-2
v_gene: TRBV6-5

CDR3nt: TGCGCCAGCAGCCAGAGGGTGGCCGAAAACTATGGCTACACCTTC
CDR3aa: CASSQRVAENYGYTF
abundance: few
d_gene: .
j_gene: TRBJ1-2
v_gene: TRBV4-1

CDR3nt: TGTGCCAGCAGCACCCGGAAGGGGCGTGAGTTCTTC
CDR3aa: CASSTRKGREFF
abundance: .
d_gene: .
j_gene: TRBJ2-1
v_gene: TRBV9

CDR3nt: TGCGCCAGCAAGACCCCGTCGGAGAATGAGCAGTTCTTC
CDR3aa: CASKTPSENEQFF
abundance: .
d_gene: .
j_gene: TRBJ2-1
v_gene: TRBV5-1

CDR3nt: TGCGCCAGCAGCTTGGAAGGAGGGCAGGGTAGGCCCCAGCATTTT
CDR3aa: CASSLEGGQGRPQHF
abundance: once
d_gene: .
j_gene: TRBJ1-5
v_gene: TRBV5-1

CDR3nt: TGCGCCAGCAGCCAGTTACCCAGGGGGACGGCCTACGAGCAGTACTTC
CDR3aa: CASSQLPRGTAYEQYF
abundance: .
d_gene: TRBD1
j_gene: TRBJ2-7
v_gene: TRBV5-1

CDR3nt: TGTGCCAGCAGCTTGGTTGGGGGCCCCGTGCTAGCTTTCTTT
CDR3aa: CASSLVGGPVLAFF
abundance: .
d_gene: .
j_gene: TRBJ1-1
v_gene: TRBV5-4

CDR3nt: TGTGCCACTAGGACAGGGGGCTACGAGCAGTACTTC
CDR3aa: CATRTGGYEQYF
abundance: .
d_gene: TRBD1
j_gene: TRBJ2-7
v_gene: TRBV24-1

CDR3nt: TGTGCCAGCAGTGAATACAGCCACTCTGGAAACACCATATATTTT
CDR3aa: CASSEYSHSGNTIYF
abundance: .
d_gene: .
j_gene: TRBJ1-3
v_gene: TRBV6-1

CDR3nt: TGTGCCAGCAGCGGACAGGGGGCCCTACGGGAGCAGTTCTTC
CDR3aa: CASSGQGALREQFF
abundance: .
d_gene: TRBD1
j_gene: TRBJ2-1
v_gene: TRBV2

CDR3nt: TGTGCCAGCAGTGGCACGGGGGGCAATGAAGCTTTCTTT
CDR3aa: CASSGTGGNEAFF
abundance: .
d_gene: .
j_gene: TRBJ1-1
v_gene: TRBV25-1

CDR3nt: TGCGCCAGCAGCTTGGGTACGGACAGGGGTGGACGAGGCTACACCTTC
CDR3aa: CASSLGTDRGGRGYTF
abundance: .
d_gene: TRBD1
j_gene: TRBJ1-2
v_gene: TRBV5-1

CDR3nt: TGTGCCAGCAGCCGGGGGGTAGGAGGAAACTATGGCTACACCTTC
CDR3aa: CASSRGVGGNYGYTF
abundance: .
d_gene: .
j_gene: TRBJ1-2
v_gene: TRBV5-6

CDR3nt: TGTGCCAGCAGTGCCGCTAGCGGGGCCTACAATGAGCAGTTCTTC
CDR3aa: CASSAASGAYNEQFF
abundance: once
d_gene: TRBD2
j_gene: TRBJ2-1
v_gene: TRBV6-4

CDR3nt: TGTGCCAGCTCACCGAGATGGAGCTCCTACGAGCAGTACTTC
CDR3aa: CASSPRWSSYEQYF
abundance: .
d_gene: .
j_gene: TRBJ2-7
v_gene: TRBV18

CDR3nt: TGTGCCAGCAGTTCAGAGTTACTACCCTACGAGCAGTACTTC
CDR3aa: CASSSELLPYEQYF
abundance: .
d_gene: .
j_gene: TRBJ2-7
v_gene: TRBV6-5

CDR3nt: TGTGCCAGCAGAAGGACAGGGGGCATTAGTGGCTACACCTTC
CDR3aa: CASRRTGGISGYTF
abundance: .
d_gene: TRBD1
j_gene: TRBJ1-2
v_gene: TRBV6-5